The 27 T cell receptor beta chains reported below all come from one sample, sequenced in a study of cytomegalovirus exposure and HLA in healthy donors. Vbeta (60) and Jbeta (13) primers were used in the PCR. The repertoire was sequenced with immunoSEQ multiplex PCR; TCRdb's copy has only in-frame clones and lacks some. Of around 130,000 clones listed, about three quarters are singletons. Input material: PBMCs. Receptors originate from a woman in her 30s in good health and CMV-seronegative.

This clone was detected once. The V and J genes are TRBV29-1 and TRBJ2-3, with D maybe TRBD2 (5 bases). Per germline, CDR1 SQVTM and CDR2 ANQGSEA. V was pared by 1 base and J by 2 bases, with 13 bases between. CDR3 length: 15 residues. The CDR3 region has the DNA TGCAGCGTTGAAGCAGCGAGGGCCGTCACAGATACGCAGTATTTT. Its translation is CSVEAARAVTDTQYF.

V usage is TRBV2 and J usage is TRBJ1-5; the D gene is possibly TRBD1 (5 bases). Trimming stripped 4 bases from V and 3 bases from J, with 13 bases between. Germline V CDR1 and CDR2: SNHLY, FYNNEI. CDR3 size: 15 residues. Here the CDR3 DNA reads TGTGCCAGCAGTGGGCAGGGAACTCTCAATCAGCCCCAGCATTTT. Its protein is CASSGQGTLNQPQHF.

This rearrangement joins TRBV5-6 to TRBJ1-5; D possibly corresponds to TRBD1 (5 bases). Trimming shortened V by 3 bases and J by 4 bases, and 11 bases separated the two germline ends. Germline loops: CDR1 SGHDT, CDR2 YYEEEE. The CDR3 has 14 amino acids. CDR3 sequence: CASSSRGYNQPQHF. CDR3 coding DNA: TGTGCCAGCAGCTCCCGGGGGTATAATCAGCCCCAGCATTTT. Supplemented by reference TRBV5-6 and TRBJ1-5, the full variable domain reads DAGVTQSPTHLIKTRGQQVTLRCSPKSGHDTVSWYQQALGQGPQFIFQYYEEEERQRGNFPDRFSGHQFPNYSSELNVNALLLGDSALYLCASSSRGYNQPQHFGDGTRLSIL.

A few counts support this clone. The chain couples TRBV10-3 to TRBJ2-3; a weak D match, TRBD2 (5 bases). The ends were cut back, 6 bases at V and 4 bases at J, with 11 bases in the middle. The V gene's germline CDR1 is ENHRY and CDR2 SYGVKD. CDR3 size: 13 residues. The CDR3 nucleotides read TGTGCCATCAGGGGTAGCGACCCAGATACGCAGTATTTT. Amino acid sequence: CAIRGSDPDTQYF.

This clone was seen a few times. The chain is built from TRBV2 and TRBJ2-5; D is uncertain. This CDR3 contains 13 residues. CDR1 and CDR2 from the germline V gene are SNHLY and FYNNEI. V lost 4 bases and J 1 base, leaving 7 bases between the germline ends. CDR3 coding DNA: TGTGCCAGCAGTGCCCAGATCCAAGAGACCCAGTACTTC. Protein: CASSAQIQETQYF.

The CDR3 DNA is TGTGCCAGCAGTTTTTTAACGGGAGGGAACACCGGGGAGCTGTTTTTT. Translating gives CASSFLTGGNTGELFF. This chain connects TRBV27 to TRBJ2-2; 7 bases align to TRBD2. Germline V gene data show CDR1 as MNHEY and CDR2 as SMNVEV (reference sequence). The length of the CDR3 is 16 residues. V shed 3 bases and J 1 base; nucleotides not matched to a gene: 5.

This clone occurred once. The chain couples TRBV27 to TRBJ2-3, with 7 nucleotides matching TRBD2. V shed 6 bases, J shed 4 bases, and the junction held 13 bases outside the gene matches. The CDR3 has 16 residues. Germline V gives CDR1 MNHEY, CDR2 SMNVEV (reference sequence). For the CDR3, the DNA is TGTGCCAGCAGCCGCGGGGGAGGACTCGGAGCAGATACGCAGTATTTT. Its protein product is CASSRGGGLGADTQYF.

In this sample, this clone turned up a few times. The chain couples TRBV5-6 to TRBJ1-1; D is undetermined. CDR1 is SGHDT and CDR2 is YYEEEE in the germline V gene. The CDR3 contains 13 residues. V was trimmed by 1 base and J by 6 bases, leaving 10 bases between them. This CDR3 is CASSLSARAEAFF. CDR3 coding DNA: TGTGCCAGCAGCTTGAGTGCGCGCGCTGAAGCTTTCTTT.

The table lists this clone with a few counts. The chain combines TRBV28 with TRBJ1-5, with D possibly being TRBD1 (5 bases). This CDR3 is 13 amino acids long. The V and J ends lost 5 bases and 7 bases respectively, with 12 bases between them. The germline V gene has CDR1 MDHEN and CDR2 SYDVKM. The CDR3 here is CASSADTLQPQHF. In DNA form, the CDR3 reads TGTGCCAGCAGTGCGGACACCTTACAGCCCCAGCATTTT.

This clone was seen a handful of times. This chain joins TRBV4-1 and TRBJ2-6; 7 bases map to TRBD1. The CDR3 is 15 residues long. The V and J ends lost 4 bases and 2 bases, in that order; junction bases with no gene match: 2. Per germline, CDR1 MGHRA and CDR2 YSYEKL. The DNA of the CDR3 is TGCGCCAGCAGCCTAGGGGGCGCTGGGGCCAACGTCCTGACTTTC. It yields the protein CASSLGGAGANVLTF.

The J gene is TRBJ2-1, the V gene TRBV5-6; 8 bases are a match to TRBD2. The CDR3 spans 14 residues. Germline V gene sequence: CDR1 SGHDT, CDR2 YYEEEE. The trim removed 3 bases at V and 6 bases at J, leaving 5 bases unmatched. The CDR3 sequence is CASSWKTSVNEQFF. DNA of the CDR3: TGTGCCAGCAGCTGGAAGACTAGCGTCAATGAGCAGTTCTTC.

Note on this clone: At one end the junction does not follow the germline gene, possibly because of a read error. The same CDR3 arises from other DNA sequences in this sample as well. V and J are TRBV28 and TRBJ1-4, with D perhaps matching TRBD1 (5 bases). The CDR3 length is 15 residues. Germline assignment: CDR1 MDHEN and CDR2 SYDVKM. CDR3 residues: CASSFMGQINEKLFF. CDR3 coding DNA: TGTGCCAGCAGTTTCATGGGGCAGATTAATGAAAAACTATTTTTT. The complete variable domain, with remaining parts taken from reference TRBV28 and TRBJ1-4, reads DVKVTQSSRYLVKRTGEKVFLECVQDMDHENMFWYRQDPGLGLRLIYFSYDVKMKEKGDIPEGYSVSREKKERFSLILESASTNQTSMYLCASSFMGQINEKLFFGSGTQLSVL.

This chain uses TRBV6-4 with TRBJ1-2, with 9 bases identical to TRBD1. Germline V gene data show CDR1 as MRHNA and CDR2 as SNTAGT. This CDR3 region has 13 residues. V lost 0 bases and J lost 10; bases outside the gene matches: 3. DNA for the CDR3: TGTGCCAGCAGTGACTCCGGGACAGGGAACTACACCTTC. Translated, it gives CASSDSGTGNYTF.

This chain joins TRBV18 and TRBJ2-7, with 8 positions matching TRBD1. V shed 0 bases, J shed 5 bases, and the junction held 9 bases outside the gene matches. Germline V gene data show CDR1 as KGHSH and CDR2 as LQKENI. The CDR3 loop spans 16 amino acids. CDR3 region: CASSPPSRTGFHEQYF. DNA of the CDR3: TGTGCCAGCTCACCACCGAGTCGGACAGGGTTCCACGAGCAGTACTTC.

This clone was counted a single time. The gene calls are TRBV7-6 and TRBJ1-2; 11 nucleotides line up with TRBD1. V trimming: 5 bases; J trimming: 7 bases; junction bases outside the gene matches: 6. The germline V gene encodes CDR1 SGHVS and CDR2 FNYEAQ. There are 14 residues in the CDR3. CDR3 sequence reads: CASSLPGTGGGYTF. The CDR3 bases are TGTGCCAGCAGCCTCCCCGGGACAGGGGGTGGCTACACCTTC.

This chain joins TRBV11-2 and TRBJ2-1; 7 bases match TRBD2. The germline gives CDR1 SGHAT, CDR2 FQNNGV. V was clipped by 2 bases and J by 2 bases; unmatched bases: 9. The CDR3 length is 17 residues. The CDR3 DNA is TGTGCCAGCAGCTTATTTGTGCGGGGGAGTACCTACAATGAGCAGTTCTTC. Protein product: CASSLFVRGSTYNEQFF.

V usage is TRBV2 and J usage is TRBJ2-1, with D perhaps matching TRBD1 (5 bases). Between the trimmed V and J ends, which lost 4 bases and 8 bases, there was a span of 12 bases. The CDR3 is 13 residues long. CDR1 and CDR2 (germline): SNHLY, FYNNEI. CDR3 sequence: CASSVGPLDEQFF. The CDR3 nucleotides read TGTGCCAGCAGTGTGGGGCCGCTTGATGAGCAGTTCTTC.

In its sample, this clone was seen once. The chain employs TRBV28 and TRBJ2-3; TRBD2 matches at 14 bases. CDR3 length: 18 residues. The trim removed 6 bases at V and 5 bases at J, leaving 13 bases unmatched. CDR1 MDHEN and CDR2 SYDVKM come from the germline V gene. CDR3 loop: CASRTPGLAGGFGDTQYF. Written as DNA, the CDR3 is TGTGCCAGCAGGACCCCCGGACTAGCGGGAGGATTTGGAGATACGCAGTATTTT.

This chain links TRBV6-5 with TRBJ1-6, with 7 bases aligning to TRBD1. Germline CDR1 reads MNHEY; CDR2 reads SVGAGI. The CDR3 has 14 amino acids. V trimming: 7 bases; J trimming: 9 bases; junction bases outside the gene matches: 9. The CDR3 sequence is CASTNRGEGSPLHF. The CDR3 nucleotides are TGTGCCAGCACCAACAGGGGCGAGGGTTCACCCCTCCACTTT.

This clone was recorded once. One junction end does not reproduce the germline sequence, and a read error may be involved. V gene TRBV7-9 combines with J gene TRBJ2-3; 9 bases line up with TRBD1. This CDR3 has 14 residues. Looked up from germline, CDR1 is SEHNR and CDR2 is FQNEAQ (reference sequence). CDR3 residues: CSSLPWTGVDTQYF. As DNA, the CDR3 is TGTTCCAGCCTCCCCTGGACAGGGGTGGATACGCAGTATTTT. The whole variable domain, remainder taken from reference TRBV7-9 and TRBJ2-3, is DTGVSQNPRHKITKRGQNVTFRCDPISEHNRLYWYRQTLGQGPEFLTYFQNEAQLEKSRLLSDRFSAERPKGSFSTLEIQRTEQGDSAMYLCSSLPWTGVDTQYFGPGTRLTVL.

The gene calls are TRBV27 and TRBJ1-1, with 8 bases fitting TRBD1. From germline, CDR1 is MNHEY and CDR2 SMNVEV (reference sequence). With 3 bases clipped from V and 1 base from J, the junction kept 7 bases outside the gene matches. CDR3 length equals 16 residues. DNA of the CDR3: TGTGCCAGCAGTTTCTTCGCAGGGGGCGAGAACACTGAAGCTTTCTTT. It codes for CASSFFAGGENTEAFF.

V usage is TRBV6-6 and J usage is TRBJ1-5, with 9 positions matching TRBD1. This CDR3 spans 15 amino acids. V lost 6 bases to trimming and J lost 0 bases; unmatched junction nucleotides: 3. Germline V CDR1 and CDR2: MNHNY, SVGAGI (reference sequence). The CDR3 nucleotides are TGTGCCAGCAGAGGACAGGGGAATAGCAATCAGCCCCAGCATTTT. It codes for CASRGQGNSNQPQHF.

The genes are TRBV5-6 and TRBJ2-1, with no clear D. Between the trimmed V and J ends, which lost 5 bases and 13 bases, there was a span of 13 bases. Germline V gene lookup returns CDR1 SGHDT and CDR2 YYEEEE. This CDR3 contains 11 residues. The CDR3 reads CASSSGPTQFF. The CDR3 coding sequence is TGTGCCAGCAGTTCGGGTCCAACCCAGTTCTTC.

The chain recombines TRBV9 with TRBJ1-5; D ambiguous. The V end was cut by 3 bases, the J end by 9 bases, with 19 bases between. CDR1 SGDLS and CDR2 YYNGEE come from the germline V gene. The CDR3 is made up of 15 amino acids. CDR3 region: CASSGEPSATGPQHF. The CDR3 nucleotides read TGTGCCAGCAGCGGAGAGCCCTCCGCGACGGGGCCCCAGCATTTT. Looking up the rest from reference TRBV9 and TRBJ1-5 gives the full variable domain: DSGVTQTPKHLITATGQRVTLRCSPRSGDLSVYWYQQSLDQGLQFLIQYYNGEERAKGNILERFSAQQFPDLHSELNLSSLELGDSALYFCASSGEPSATGPQHFGDGTRLSIL.

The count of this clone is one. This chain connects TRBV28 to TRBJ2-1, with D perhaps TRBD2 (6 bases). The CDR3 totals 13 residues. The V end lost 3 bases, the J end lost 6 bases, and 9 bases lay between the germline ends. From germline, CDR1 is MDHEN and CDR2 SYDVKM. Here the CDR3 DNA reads TGTGCCAGCAGTTTGTACGGGGGCAATGAGCAGTTCTTC. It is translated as CASSLYGGNEQFF.

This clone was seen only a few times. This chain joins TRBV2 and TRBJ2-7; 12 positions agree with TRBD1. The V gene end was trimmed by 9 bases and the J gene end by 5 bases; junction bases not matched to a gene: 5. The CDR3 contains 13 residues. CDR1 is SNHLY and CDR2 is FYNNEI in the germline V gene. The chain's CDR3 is CASHRDRGHEQYF. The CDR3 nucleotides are TGTGCCAGTCACCGGGACAGGGGGCACGAGCAGTACTTC.

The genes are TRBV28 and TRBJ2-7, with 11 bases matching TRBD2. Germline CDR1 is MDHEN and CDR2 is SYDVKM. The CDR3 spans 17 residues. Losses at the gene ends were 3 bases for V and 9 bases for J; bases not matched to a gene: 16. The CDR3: CASSLKSSGRSTGRQYF. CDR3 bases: TGTGCCAGCAGTTTGAAGTCTAGCGGGAGGTCCACCGGGAGGCAGTACTTC.